The following is a TCR beta chain sequence with its context. Original analysis: Nucleated cell number was recorded as an estimate derived from reference gene primer amplification. Clones were sequenced by immunoSEQ multiplex PCR, and TCRdb holds only the in-frame ones, with some missing. V, J and clone size reflect that table, while D and trimming were determined from the DNA. The table shows approximately 50,000 clones, with around 93% occurring only once. These data originate in a study of blood T cell repertoires in COVID-19. Study background: Samples taken during acute and convalescent COVID-19 were collected in the United States, Italy and Spain. Nucleic acid was either cDNA or gDNA, and it came from T cells, B-cell-depleted T cells, or PBMCs.

The J segment lost 4 bases and the V segment lost 1 base, leaving 6 bases of the junction unmatched. Germline CDR1 is KGHDR and CDR2 is SFDVKD. CDR3 length: 17 amino acids. The specimen was peripheral blood. The TCR sequence derives from a man aged 50 or older with active COVID-19. J is TRBJ2-3 and V is TRBV24-1, with 11 bases fitting TRBD1. The CDR3 here is CATSDLVRTGGPDTQYF. CDR3 DNA: TGTGCCACCAGTGATTTAGTTCGGACAGGGGGCCCAGATACGCAGTATTTT.